This TCR beta chain was identified in a study of siplizumab effects on memory and regulatory T cells. Clones were sequenced by immunoSEQ multiplex PCR, and TCRdb holds only the in-frame ones, with some missing. There are some 120,000 clones in the sample; roughly 94% occur only once, and about 1.8% lies in the top ten. This CDR3 comprises 17 residues. The sequence derives from a human donor in good health. V gene TRBV21-1 combines with J gene TRBJ2-3; the D call in the table, TRBD2, was not verified against the DNA. TRBV21-1 is deemed a pseudogene. Sequencing was done on a sample of non-Treg CD4+ T cells sorted from blood. The CDR3 protein is CASSKGGDRPLPDTQYF. Here the CDR3 DNA reads TGTGCCAGCAGCAAAGGCGGTGACCGACCCCTTCCCGATACGCAGTATTTT.